Listed below are T cell receptor beta chains from one sample, sequenced in a study of cytomegalovirus exposure and HLA in healthy donors. Generated by immunoSEQ multiplex PCR, the TCRdb table keeps only in-frame clones and is missing some. The top ten hold 1% to 1.5% of the sample, which has some 130,000 clones, nearly 90% seen once. The sample was PBMCs. All receptors derive from a young woman in good health and CMV-seronegative. Each CDR3 is given with its conserved first and last residue. D genes are given only for firm matches. Part of the rows lack a size; the others show once, few, many or a class for expanded clones.

clone_size: few
v_call: TRBV5-1
j_call: TRBJ1-3
d_call: TRBD1
cdr3_nt: TGCGCCAGCCGCCGGGACAGGGAGGCAAACACCATATATTTT
cdr3_aa: CASRRDREANTIYF

clone_size: few
v_call: TRBV5-6
j_call: TRBJ1-2
d_call: .
cdr3_nt: TGTGCCAGCAGCTTGTGGGTTCGGGGGTCCCTATATGGCTACACCTTC
cdr3_aa: CASSLWVRGSLYGYTF

clone_size: .
v_call: TRBV2
j_call: TRBJ2-3
d_call: .
cdr3_nt: TGTGCCAGCAGTGGCCTAGACCCTAGCACAGATACGCAGTATTTT
cdr3_aa: CASSGLDPSTDTQYF

clone_size: .
v_call: TRBV7-8
j_call: TRBJ1-1
d_call: .
cdr3_nt: TGTGCCAGCAGCGCCGGAGGGCGGGAAACTGAAGCTTTCTTT
cdr3_aa: CASSAGGRETEAFF

clone_size: .
v_call: TRBV6-1
j_call: TRBJ2-3
d_call: TRBD2
cdr3_nt: TGTGCCAGCAGTGAAGCAACAGCGGGGGAGGGGGATACGCAGTATTTT
cdr3_aa: CASSEATAGEGDTQYF

clone_size: .
v_call: TRBV6-5
j_call: TRBJ1-1
d_call: TRBD1
cdr3_nt: TGTGCCAGTAACAGGGGGGATGAAGCTTTCTTT
cdr3_aa: CASNRGDEAFF

clone_size: few
v_call: TRBV4-1
j_call: TRBJ1-2
d_call: .
cdr3_nt: TGCGCCAGCAGCCAAGCTCGGGGGGACTCTGGCTATGGCTACACCTTC
cdr3_aa: CASSQARGDSGYGYTF

clone_size: .
v_call: TRBV15
j_call: TRBJ1-2
d_call: TRBD1
cdr3_nt: TGTGCCACCAGTACAGGGGGCCCCTATGGCTACACCTTC
cdr3_aa: CATSTGGPYGYTF

clone_size: .
v_call: TRBV6-6
j_call: TRBJ2-1
d_call: TRBD1
cdr3_nt: TGTGCCAGCCGGACAGGGGCCGATGAGCAGTTCTTC
cdr3_aa: CASRTGADEQFF

clone_size: .
v_call: TRBV11-1
j_call: TRBJ1-2
d_call: TRBD1
cdr3_nt: TGTGCCAGCAGCTCGGACAGGGATGGCTACACCTTC
cdr3_aa: CASSSDRDGYTF

clone_size: .
v_call: TRBV4-1
j_call: TRBJ2-2
d_call: .
cdr3_nt: TGCGCCAGCAGCGTTCGGAGGAACACCGGGGAGCTGTTTTTT
cdr3_aa: CASSVRRNTGELFF

clone_size: .
v_call: TRBV7-2
j_call: TRBJ2-5
d_call: .
cdr3_nt: TGTGCCAGCAGCTTAGAAGCTAGCAGTCAAGAGACCCAGTACTTC
cdr3_aa: CASSLEASSQETQYF

clone_size: .
v_call: TRBV7-2
j_call: TRBJ2-7
d_call: TRBD2
cdr3_nt: TGTGCCAGCAGCTTTGGGCGGGGGGGATCCTACGAGCAGTACTTC
cdr3_aa: CASSFGRGGSYEQYF

clone_size: .
v_call: TRBV19
j_call: TRBJ2-6
d_call: .
cdr3_nt: TGTGCCAGTAGTATTAGGGGATCGGCCAACGTCCTGACTTTC
cdr3_aa: CASSIRGSANVLTF

clone_size: .
v_call: TRBV5-6
j_call: TRBJ2-4
d_call: .
cdr3_nt: TGTGCCAGCAGCCCGGAGTGGACACTAGCCAAAAACATTCAGTACTTC
cdr3_aa: CASSPEWTLAKNIQYF

clone_size: .
v_call: TRBV2
j_call: TRBJ1-1
d_call: .
cdr3_nt: TGTGCCAGCAGTGAAGGTAGGGGCACTGAAGCTTTCTTT
cdr3_aa: CASSEGRGTEAFF